The present TCR beta chain was sequenced within a study of cytomegalovirus exposure and HLA in healthy donors. PCR involved 60 Vbeta and 13 Jbeta primers. Only in-frame clones appear in the TCRdb table, and some are missing; sequencing was by immunoSEQ multiplex PCR. The sample holds roughly 180,000 clones, 85% seen once. As concerns this clone: Its antigen is currently unknown.

Germline CDR1 is SGHDT and CDR2 is YYEEEE. The V segment lost 0 bases and the J segment 3 bases; nucleotides outside the gene matches: 9. The CDR3 contains 16 residues. Study conclusions and caveats: Highly shared sequence variants in one cluster were likely a sequencing artifact. Association of a missense DCLRE1C variant with TCR beta V- and J-gene trimming was reported in a later analysis. What TCR beta sequences reportedly achieved was accurate prediction of HLA-A and HLA-B alleles in most subjects. Being productive about 87% or about 30% of the time was typical of most TCR beta V segments in an earlier analysis.

The rearrangement joins TRBV5-6 to TRBJ2-7, with 7 bases that match TRBD1. Sequenced input: PBMCs. The receptor was isolated from a boy younger than 10 in good health and CMV-seronegative. Here the CDR3 reads CASSLESGQLDYEQYV. In nucleotides, the CDR3 is TGTGCCAGCAGCTTGGAGTCGGGACAGCTCGACTACGAGCAGTACGTC.